This section outlines one TCR beta chain sequence together with its context. This entry is derived from a study of blood T cell repertoires in COVID-19. Across the whole study: Donors in the United States, Italy and Spain gave samples during acute or convalescent COVID-19.

Per the authors' pipeline: Reference gene primer amplification gave nucleated cell count estimates. Using immunoSEQ multiplex PCR, the repertoire was profiled, and TCRdb retains in-frame clones only, with some absent. The V and J calls and clone size come from that table; D and trimming were worked out from the DNA. Counted here are under 250,000 clones, around 90% occurring once; the ten biggest clones make up 2.6%. Germline V gives CDR1 MGHRA, CDR2 YSYEKL. Trimming removed 4 bases at V and 3 bases at J, with 12 bases between. This CDR3 has 14 residues. The clonotype was recovered from a woman aged 25 to 45 with acute COVID-19. V and J are TRBV4-1 and TRBJ1-2; perhaps TRBD1 as D (6 bases). The sequencing input was PBMCs or T cells enriched from blood (not recorded which). The DNA for the CDR3 is TGCGCCAGCAGCCCCCAGGGGTATGACTATGGCTACACCTTC. Protein sequence: CASSPQGYDYGYTF.